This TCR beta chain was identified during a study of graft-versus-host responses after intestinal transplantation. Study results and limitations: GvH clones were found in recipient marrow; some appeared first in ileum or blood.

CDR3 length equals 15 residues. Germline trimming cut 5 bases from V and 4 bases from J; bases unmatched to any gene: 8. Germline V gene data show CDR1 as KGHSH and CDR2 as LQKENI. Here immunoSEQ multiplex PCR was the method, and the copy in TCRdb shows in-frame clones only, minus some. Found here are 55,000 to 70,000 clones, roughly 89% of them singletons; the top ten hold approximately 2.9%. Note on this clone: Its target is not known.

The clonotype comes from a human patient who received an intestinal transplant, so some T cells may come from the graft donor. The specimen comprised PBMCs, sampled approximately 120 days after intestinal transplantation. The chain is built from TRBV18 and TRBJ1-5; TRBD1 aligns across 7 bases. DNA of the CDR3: TGTGCCAGCTCAGGCCGGGACAGACCTAATCAGCCCCAGCATTTT. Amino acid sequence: CASSGRDRPNQPQHF.